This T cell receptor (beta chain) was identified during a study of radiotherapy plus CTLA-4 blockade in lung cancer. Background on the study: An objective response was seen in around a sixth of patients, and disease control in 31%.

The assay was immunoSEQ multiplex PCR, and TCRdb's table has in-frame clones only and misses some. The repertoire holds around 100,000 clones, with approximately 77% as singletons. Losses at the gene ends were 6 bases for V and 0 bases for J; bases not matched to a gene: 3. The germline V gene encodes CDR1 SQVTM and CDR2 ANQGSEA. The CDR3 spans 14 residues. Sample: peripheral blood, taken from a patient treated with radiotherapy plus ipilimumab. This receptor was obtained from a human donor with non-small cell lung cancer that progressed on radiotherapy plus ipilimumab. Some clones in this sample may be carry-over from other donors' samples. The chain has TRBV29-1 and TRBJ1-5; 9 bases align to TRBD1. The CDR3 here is CSVGQGNSNQPQHF. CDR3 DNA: TGCAGCGTAGGACAGGGGAATAGCAATCAGCCCCAGCATTTT.